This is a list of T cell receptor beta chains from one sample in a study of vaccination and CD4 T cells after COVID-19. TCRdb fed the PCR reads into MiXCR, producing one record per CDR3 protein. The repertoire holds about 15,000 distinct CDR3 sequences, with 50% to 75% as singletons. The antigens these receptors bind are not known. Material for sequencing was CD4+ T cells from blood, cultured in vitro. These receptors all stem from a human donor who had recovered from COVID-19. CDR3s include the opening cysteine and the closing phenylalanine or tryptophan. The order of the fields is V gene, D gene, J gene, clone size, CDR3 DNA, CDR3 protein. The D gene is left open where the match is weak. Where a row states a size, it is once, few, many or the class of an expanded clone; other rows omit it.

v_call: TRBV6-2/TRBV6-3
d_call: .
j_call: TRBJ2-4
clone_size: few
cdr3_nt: TGTGCCAGCACTGGAAAGGGGGTAGCCAAAAACATTCAGTACTTC
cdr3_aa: CASTGKGVAKNIQYF

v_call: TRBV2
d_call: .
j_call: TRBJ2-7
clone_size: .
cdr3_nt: TGTGCCAGCAGTTCCTCCGGGTCCCCAGCGGGTGAGCAGTACTTC
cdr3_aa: CASSSSGSPAGEQYF

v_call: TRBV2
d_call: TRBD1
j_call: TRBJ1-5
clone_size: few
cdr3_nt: TGTGCCAGCAGTGAATCGGACAGGAATCAGCCCCAGCATTTT
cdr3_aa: CASSESDRNQPQHF

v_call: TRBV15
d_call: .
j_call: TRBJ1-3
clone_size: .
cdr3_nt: TGTGCCACCAGCAGAGATAGGGTTAATTCTGGAAACACCATATATTTT
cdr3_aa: CATSRDRVNSGNTIYF

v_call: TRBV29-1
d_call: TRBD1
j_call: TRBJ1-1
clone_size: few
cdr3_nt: TGCAGCGCTGGACGACAGGGGGTCAACACTGAAGCTTTCTTT
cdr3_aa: CSAGRQGVNTEAFF

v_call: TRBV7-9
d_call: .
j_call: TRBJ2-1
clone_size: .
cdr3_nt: TGTGCCAGCAGCCTGGACATGTACAATGAGCAGTTCTTC
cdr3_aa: CASSLDMYNEQFF

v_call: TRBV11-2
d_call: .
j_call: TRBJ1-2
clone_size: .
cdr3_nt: TGTGCCAGCAGCTTAGTGAGAGCTAACTATGGCTACACCTTC
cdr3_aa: CASSLVRANYGYTF

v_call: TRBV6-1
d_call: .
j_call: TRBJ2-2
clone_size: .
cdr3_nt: TGTGCCAGCAGCCCCGGTGGTGCCGGGGAGCTGTTTTTT
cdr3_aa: CASSPGGAGELFF

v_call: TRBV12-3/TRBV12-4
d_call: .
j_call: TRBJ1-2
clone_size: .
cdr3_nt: TGTGCCAGCAGTTTGGGTCAGGGTGGGGGCTACACCTTC
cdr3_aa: CASSLGQGGGYTF

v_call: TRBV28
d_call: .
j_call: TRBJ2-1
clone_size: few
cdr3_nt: TGTGCCAGCAGGCCCACAAGCGCCTTGCGGGATGAGCAGTTCTTC
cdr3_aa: CASRPTSALRDEQFF

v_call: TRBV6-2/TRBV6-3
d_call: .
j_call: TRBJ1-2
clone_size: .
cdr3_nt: TGTGCCAGCAGTTATTTGGCGCTAGGAGGAGGGACAAACTATGGCTACACCTTC
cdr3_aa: CASSYLALGGGTNYGYTF

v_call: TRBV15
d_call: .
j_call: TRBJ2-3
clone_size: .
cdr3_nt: TGTGCCACCACCTTTTCTAGCACAGATACGCAGTATTTT
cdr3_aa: CATTFSSTDTQYF

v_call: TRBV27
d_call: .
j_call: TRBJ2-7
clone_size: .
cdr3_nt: TGTGCCAGCAGGGCGCGACAGCGATCAACCTACGAGCAGTACTTC
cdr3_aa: CASRARQRSTYEQYF

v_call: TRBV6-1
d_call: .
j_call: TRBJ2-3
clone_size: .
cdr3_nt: TGTGCCACCCGAATTGCGACTAGGACAGATACGCAGTATTTT
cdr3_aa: CATRIATRTDTQYF

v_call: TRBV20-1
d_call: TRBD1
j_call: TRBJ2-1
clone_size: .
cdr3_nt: TGCAGTGCTAGAAACCGGGACAGGGACAATGAGCAGTTCTTC
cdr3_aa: CSARNRDRDNEQFF

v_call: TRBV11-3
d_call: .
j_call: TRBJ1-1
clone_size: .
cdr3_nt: TGTGCCAGCAGCTTAGGGGCGGGCACTGAAGCTTTCTTT
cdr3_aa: CASSLGAGTEAFF

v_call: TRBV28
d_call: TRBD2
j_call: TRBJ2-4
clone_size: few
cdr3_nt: TGTGCCAGCAGTTTACGGGAGGAAGACATTCAGTACTTC
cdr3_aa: CASSLREEDIQYF

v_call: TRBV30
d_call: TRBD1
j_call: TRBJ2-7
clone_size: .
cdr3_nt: TGTGCCTGGAGTGTGGAACAGGGGTACGAGCAGTACTTC
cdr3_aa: CAWSVEQGYEQYF

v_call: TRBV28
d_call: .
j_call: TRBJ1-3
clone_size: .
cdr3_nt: TGTGCCAGCAGCCCTACACCCTTCTCTGGAAACACCATATATTTT
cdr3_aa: CASSPTPFSGNTIYF

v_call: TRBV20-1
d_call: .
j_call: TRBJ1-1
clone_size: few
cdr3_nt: TGCAGTGCTAGGCAAACAGGGAGGGGGTTGTCCGGGGGTGTATCTGAAGCTTTCTTT
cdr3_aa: CSARQTGRGLSGGVSEAFF

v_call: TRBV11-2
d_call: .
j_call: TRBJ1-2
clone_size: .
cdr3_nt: TGTGCCAGCAGCTTAGAGCTTACAGCTGTCTATGGCTACACCTTC
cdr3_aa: CASSLELTAVYGYTF

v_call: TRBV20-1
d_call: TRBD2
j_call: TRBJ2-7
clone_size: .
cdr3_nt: TGCAGTGCCAACCCGACTAGCGGGAGCTCCTACGAGCAGTACTTC
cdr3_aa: CSANPTSGSSYEQYF

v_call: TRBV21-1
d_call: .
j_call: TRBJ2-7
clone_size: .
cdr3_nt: TGTGCCAGCAGCAAACTCCCTGACAGGTGGAACTACGAGCAGTACTTC
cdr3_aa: CASSKLPDRWNYEQYF

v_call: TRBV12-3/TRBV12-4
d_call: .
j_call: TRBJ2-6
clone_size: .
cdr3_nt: TGTGCCAGCAGCTACTACATACGATCTGGGGCCAACGTCCTGACTTTC
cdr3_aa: CASSYYIRSGANVLTF

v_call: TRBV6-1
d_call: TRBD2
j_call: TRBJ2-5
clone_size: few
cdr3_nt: TGTGCCAGCAAGGAGCGGGGGCTCCTACATTGGTACTTC
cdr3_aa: CASKERGLLHWYF

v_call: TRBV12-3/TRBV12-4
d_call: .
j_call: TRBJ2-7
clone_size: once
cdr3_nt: TGTGCCAGCAGTCCGACCAGACTGGGCGAGCAGTACTTC
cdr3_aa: CASSPTRLGEQYF

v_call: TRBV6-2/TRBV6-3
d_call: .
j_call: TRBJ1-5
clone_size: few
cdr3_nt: TGTGCCAGCAGTTACACCTGGGGGCGAGGCAATCAGCCCCAGCATTTT
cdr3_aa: CASSYTWGRGNQPQHF

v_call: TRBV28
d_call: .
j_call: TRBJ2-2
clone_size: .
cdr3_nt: TGTGCCAGCAGTCGCCGGGCTACCGGGTTAATAGAGCTGTTTTTT
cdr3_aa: CASSRRATGLIELFF

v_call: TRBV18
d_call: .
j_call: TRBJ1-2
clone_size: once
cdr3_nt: TGTGCCAGCTCACCATTCGTCCATAGGGGGTATGGCTACACCTTC
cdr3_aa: CASSPFVHRGYGYTF

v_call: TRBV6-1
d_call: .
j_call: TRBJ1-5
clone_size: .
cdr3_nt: TGTGCCTCTAGGCGGCGGCCTGGGGAGCCCCAGCATTTT
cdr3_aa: CASRRRPGEPQHF